This T cell receptor beta chain derives from a study of blood T cell repertoires in COVID-19. Study background: Both acute and convalescent COVID-19 samples were obtained from the United States, Italy and Spain. PBMCs, B-cell-depleted T cells, or T cells were the source of the cDNA or gDNA that made up the material.

Original analysis: For nucleated cells, counts were estimated from reference gene primer amplification. Clones were read by immunoSEQ multiplex PCR, and TCRdb kept only the in-frame ones, dropping some. Clone size and the V and J calls come from that table; the DNA yielded D and trimming. The sample lists about 250,000 clones, around 88% occurring once. This CDR3 comprises 19 residues. Germline CDR1 is SNHLY and CDR2 is FYNNEI. Germline trimming cut 6 bases from V and 0 bases from J; bases unmatched to any gene: 16. The chain recombines TRBV2 with TRBJ1-4; 7 bases line up with TRBD1. Sequencing used peripheral blood. The TCR originated in a man older than 75 with acute or convalescent COVID-19. Here the CDR3 DNA reads TGTGCCAGCAGGACCGGAACAGGGGTATGGGATGCAACTAATGAAAAACTGTTTTTT. Translated: CASRTGTGVWDATNEKLFF.